This T cell receptor (beta chain) was captured by sequencing in a study of siplizumab effects on memory and regulatory T cells. Study observations and caveats: Alloreactive sequences from unstimulated CD4+ memory cells fell significantly with siplizumab. Naive or memory phenotype assignment was not possible for roughly 75-95% of proliferating CD4+ or CD8+ clones.

This CDR3 contains 13 residues. Between the trimmed V and J ends, which lost 1 base and 1 base, there was a span of 5 bases. The germline CDR1 and CDR2 sequences are SGHRS and YFSETQ. It was roughly 99,000 TCR templates that were assayed per sample. TCRdb's copy holds only in-frame clones and misses some; the assay was immunoSEQ multiplex PCR. The table shows over 100,000 clones, with about 93% occurring only once. Concerning this clone itself: Its matching antigen is unknown.

The sequence derives from a human donor in good health. Input material: non-Treg CD4+ T cells sorted from blood. V and J are TRBV5-1 and TRBJ2-5; D unclear. The CDR3 DNA reads as TGCGCCAGCAGCTTGCGTACCCAAGAGACCCAGTACTTC. Translated, it gives CASSLRTQETQYF.